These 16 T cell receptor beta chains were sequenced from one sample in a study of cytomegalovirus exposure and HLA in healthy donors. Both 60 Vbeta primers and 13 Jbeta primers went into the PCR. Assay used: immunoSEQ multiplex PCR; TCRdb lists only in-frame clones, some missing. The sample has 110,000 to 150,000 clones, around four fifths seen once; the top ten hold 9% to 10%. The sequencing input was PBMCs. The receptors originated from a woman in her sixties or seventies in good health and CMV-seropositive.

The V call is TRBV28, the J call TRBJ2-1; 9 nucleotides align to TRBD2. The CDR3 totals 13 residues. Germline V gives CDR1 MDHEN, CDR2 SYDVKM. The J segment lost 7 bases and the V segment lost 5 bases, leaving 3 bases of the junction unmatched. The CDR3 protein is CASSRLAANEQFF. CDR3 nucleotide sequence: TGTGCCAGCAGTCGACTAGCGGCTAATGAGCAGTTCTTC.

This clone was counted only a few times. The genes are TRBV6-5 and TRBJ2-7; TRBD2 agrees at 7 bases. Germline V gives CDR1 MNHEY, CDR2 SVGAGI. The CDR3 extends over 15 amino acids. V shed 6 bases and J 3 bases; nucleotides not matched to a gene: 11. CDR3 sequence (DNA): TGTGCCAGCAGCCGCGGGGTAGCGGGTGGCTACGAGCAGTACTTC. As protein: CASSRGVAGGYEQYF.

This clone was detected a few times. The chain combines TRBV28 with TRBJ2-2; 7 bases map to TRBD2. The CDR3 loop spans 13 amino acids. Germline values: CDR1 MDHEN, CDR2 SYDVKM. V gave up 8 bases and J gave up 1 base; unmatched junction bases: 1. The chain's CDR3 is CASWEGNTGELFF. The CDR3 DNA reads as TGTGCCAGCTGGGAGGGGAACACCGGGGAGCTGTTTTTT.

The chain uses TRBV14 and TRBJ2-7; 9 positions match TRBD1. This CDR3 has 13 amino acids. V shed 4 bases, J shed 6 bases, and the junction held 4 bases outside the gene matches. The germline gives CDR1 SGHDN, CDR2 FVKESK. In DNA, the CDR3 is TGTGCCAGCAGCCGGGACAGGGTAGGCGAGCAGTACTTC. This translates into CASSRDRVGEQYF.

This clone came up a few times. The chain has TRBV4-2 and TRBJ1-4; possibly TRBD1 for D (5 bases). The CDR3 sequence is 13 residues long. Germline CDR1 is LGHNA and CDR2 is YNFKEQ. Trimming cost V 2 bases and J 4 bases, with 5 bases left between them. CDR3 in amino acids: CASSQQGNEKLFF. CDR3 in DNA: TGTGCCAGCAGCCAACAGGGTAATGAAAAACTGTTTTTT.

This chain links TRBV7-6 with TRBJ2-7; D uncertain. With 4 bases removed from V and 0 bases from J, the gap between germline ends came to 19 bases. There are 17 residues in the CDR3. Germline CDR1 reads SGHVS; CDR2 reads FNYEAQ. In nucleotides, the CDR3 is TGTGCCAGCAGCTCAAATTTAGCTTTCTCGAGCTCCTACGAGCAGTACTTC. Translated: CASSSNLAFSSSYEQYF.

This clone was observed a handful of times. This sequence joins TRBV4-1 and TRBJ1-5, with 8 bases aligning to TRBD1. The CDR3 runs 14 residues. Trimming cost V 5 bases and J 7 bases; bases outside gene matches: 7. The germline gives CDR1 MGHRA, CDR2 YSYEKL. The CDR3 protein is CASSYDRGGQPQHF. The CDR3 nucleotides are TGCGCCAGCAGCTACGACAGGGGTGGCCAGCCCCAGCATTTT.

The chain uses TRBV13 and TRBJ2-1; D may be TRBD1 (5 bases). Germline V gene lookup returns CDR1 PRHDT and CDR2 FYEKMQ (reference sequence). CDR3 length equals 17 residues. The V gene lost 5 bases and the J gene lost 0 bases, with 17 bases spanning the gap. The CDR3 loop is CASSDRTQPSSYNEQFF. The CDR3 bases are TGTGCCAGCAGCGATCGGACACAACCGAGCTCCTACAATGAGCAGTTCTTC.

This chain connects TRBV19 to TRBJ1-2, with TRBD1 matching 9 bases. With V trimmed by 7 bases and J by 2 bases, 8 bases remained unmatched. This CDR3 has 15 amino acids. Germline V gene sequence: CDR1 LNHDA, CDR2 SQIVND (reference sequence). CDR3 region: CASTHAGQGNYGYTF. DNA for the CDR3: TGTGCCAGTACCCACGCCGGACAGGGGAACTATGGCTACACCTTC.

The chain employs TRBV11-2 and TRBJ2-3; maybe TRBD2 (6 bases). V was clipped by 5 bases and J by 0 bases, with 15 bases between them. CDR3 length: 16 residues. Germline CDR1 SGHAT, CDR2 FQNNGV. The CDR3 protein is CASSPRRAVSTDTQYF. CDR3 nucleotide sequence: TGTGCCAGCAGCCCCCGGAGGGCGGTTAGCACAGATACGCAGTATTTT.

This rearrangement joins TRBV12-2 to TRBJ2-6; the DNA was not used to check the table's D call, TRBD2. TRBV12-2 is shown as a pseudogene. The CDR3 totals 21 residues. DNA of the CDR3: TGTGCAAGTCGCTCGCAGACTAGCGGGAAAAAAGGTAGCTCTGGGGCCAACGTCCTGACTTTC. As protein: CASRSQTSGKKGSSGANVLTF.

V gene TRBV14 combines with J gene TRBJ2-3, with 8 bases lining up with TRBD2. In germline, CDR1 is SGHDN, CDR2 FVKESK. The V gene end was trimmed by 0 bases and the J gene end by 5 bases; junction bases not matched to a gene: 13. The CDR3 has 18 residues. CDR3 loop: CASSQDLGAGVAQDTQYF. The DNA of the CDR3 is TGTGCCAGCAGCCAAGATTTGGGAGCGGGAGTGGCCCAAGATACGCAGTATTTT. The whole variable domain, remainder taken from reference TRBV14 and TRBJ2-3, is EAGVTQFPSHSVIEKGQTVTLRCDPISGHDNLYWYRRVMGKEIKFLLHFVKESKQDESGMPNNRFLAERTGGTYSTLKVQPAELEDSGVYFCASSQDLGAGVAQDTQYFGPGTRLTVL.

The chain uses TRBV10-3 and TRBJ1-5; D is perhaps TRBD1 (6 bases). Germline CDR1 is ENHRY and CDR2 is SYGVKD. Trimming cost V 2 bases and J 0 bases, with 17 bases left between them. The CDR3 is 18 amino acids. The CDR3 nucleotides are TGTGCCATCAGTGAGACTCGAGGGACACATAATAGCAATCAGCCCCAGCATTTT. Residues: CAISETRGTHNSNQPQHF.

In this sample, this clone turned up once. CDR3 sequence reads: CASSFAGINSPLHF. The CDR3 DNA reads as TGTGCCAGCAGCTTCGCAGGGATTAATTCACCCCTCCACTTT. The J gene is TRBJ1-6, the V gene TRBV13; D possibly corresponds to TRBD1 (5 bases). The CDR3 has 14 residues. V lost 3 bases and J 6 bases, leaving 9 bases between the germline ends. Germline V gene lookup returns CDR1 PRHDT and CDR2 FYEKMQ (reference sequence). The full variable domain, rest sourced from reference TRBV13 and TRBJ1-6, is AAGVIQSPRHLIKEKRETATLKCYPIPRHDTVYWYQQGPGQDPQFLISFYEKMQSDKGSIPDRFSAQQFSDYHSELNMSSLELGDSALYFCASSFAGINSPLHFGNGTRLTVT.

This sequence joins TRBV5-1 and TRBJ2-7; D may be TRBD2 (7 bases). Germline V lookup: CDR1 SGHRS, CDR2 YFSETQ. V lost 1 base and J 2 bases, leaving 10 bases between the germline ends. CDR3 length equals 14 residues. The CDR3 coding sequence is TGCGCCAGCAGCTTGAGCGGGACAACCTACGAGCAGTACTTC. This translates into CASSLSGTTYEQYF.

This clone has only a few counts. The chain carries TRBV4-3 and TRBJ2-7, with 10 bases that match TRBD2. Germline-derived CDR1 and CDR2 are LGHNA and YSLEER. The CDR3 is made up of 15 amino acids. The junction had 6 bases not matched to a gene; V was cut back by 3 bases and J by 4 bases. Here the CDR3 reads CASSQGTSALYEQYF. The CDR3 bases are TGCGCCAGCAGCCAGGGGACTAGCGCACTTTACGAGCAGTACTTC.